This TCR beta chain was documented in a study of T cell responses to AZD1222 COVID-19 vaccine. About the study: Doses given second, at about 4 or about 12 weeks, were pooled. General study findings and limits: White British donors predominated, females outnumbered males, and clonal diversity was possibly underestimated. All repertoire sampling was performed exclusively after the peak T cell response.

Some clones are missing from TCRdb's copy, which holds only in-frame ones; the method was immunoSEQ multiplex PCR. The sample shows about 110,000 clones, more than 70% of them seen only once. Only one count was recorded for this clone. Antigen unknown. Deletions cut 1 base from V and 6 bases from J, with 12 bases between. CDR1 LNHNV and CDR2 YYDKDF come from the germline V gene (reference sequence). The CDR3 is made up of 14 amino acids. The receptor was isolated from an adult in good health. The starting material was peripheral blood, obtained on day 0 of AZD1222 vaccination. The chain uses TRBV15 and TRBJ1-2; D unresolved. CDR3 DNA sequence: TGTGCCACCAGCAGAGGGCACGAGTCGGATGGCTACACCTTC. It is translated as CATSRGHESDGYTF.